The 4 T cell receptor beta chains presented below share a single source sample, sequenced in a study of blood T cells in healthy people across ages (dated by TCRdb to about 2015). The library relied on 5' RACE. TCRdb records Illumina HiSeq 2500 as the sequencer. The second PCR ran for roughly 7 to 12 cycles and used a J-beta primer mix along with a sample-barcoded 5' primer. Through fastp at Q25 and MiXCR, TCRdb rebuilt clones from the public reads, retaining in-frame beta chains. Rows with one shared CDR3 protein collapse into an entry with the most common genes and DNA. Counted in this sample were over a million distinct CDR3 sequences; approximately 42% of them appeared once. The top ten hold under 8% of the sample. The specimen was blood. Source of these receptors: a young woman in good health.

This clonotype was picked up a small number of times. The chain uses TRBV6-1 and TRBJ2-4, with D possibly TRBD1 on 6 matching bases. The CDR3 consists of 17 residues. The V gene's germline CDR1 is MNHNS and CDR2 SASEGT. Trimming left V 3 bases short and J 1 base short, with 16 bases between. CDR3 sequence (DNA): TGTGCCAGCAGTGAGAGGTCAGGGGATTTGGCCAAAAACATTCAGTACTTC. As protein: CASSERSGDLAKNIQYF.

This clonotype was seen a handful of times. This chain connects TRBV5-6 to TRBJ1-5, with no clear D. CDR1 is SGHDT, CDR2 YYEEEE, per germline. The CDR3 extends over 15 amino acids. V dropped 4 bases and J dropped 3 bases, with 14 bases sitting between them. The CDR3 DNA sequence: TGTGCCAGCAGCCCAGGACCGGTGGACAATCAGCCCCAGCATTTT. Translated, it gives CASSPGPVDNQPQHF.

The chain couples TRBV6-6 to TRBJ2-4; D gene uncertain. The CDR3 is 16 amino acids. Trimming pared 7 bases from V and 0 bases from J, leaving 16 bases between. Germline V gives CDR1 MNHNY, CDR2 SVGAGI (reference sequence). CDR3 in amino acids: CASTERNALAKNIQYF. The CDR3 DNA reads as TGTGCCAGCACCGAAAGGAACGCCCTAGCCAAAAACATTCAGTACTTC.

The gene calls are TRBV20-1 and TRBJ1-1; no firm D call. Germline V gene data show CDR1 as DFQATT and CDR2 as SNEGSKA (reference sequence). V was pared by 5 bases and J by 3 bases, with 16 bases between. The length of the CDR3 is 14 residues. In DNA form, the CDR3 reads TGCAGTGCTCCGGAAGGGTCCCTCGACACTGAAGCTTTCTTT. Translation: CSAPEGSLDTEAFF.